One and the same sample provided the 6 T cell receptor beta chains below, sequenced in a study of T cell changes during pregnancy in multiple sclerosis. Data came from immunoSEQ multiplex PCR; TCRdb stores just in-frame clones and leaves some out. Counted here are more than 30,000 clones, 75% to 95% occurring once; the ten biggest clones make up 0.37%. The specimen was CD4+ T cells from peripheral blood mononuclear cells, collected in the third trimester of pregnancy. The receptors shown here come from a female donor in good health, enrolled as a control in a pregnancy study.

The rearrangement joins TRBV11-2 to TRBJ2-5; a possible D gene is TRBD2 (5 bases). This CDR3 is built from 14 residues. CDR1 and CDR2 (germline): SGHAT, FQNNGV. Trimming removed 5 bases from V and 1 base from J, with 11 bases in between. CDR3 coding DNA: TGTGCCAGCAGCCCACGTAGCGCCCAAGAGACCCAGTACTTC. Translation: CASSPRSAQETQYF.

The V call is TRBV28, the J call TRBJ2-7; the match to TRBD2 covers 12 bases. V dropped 1 base and J dropped 5; count of bases not matched to a gene: 9. There are 17 residues in the CDR3. Germline V gene data show CDR1 as MDHEN and CDR2 as SYDVKM. This CDR3 is CASSLYRGLAGRDEQYF. CDR3 in DNA: TGTGCCAGCAGTTTATATAGGGGACTAGCGGGTCGGGACGAGCAGTACTTC.

The chain links TRBV18 to TRBJ2-1; unclear D gene. V was shortened by 1 base and J by 6 bases, with 10 bases between the two germline ends. CDR1 is KGHSH and CDR2 is LQKENI in the germline V gene. CDR3 length: 14 residues. CDR3 amino acids: CASSPRGALNEQFF. For the CDR3, the DNA is TGTGCCAGCTCACCACGCGGAGCGCTCAATGAGCAGTTCTTC.

The rearrangement links TRBV10-3 to TRBJ2-3; 9 bases are shared with TRBD1. Germline V CDR1 and CDR2: ENHRY, SYGVKD. With 10 bases clipped from V and 3 bases from J, the junction kept 8 bases outside the gene matches. The CDR3 length is 14 residues. CDR3 sequence reads: CATGTGRRTDTQYF. In DNA, the CDR3 is TGTGCCACCGGGACAGGGAGGAGGACAGATACGCAGTATTTT.

The CDR3 DNA is TGTGCCAGCAGCTTTCAGGGGGCGTTAGGCGAAAAACTGTTTTTT. Translated, it gives CASSFQGALGEKLFF. V is TRBV7-9 and J is TRBJ1-4, with 8 positions matching TRBD1. CDR3 length: 15 residues. V lost 3 bases to trimming and J lost 8 bases; unmatched junction nucleotides: 8. CDR1 is SEHNR and CDR2 is FQNEAQ in the germline V gene (reference sequence).

The chain employs TRBV6-6 and TRBJ2-7, with 9 bases aligning to TRBD2. The CDR3 extends over 15 amino acids. V was pared by 0 bases and J by 6 bases, with 6 bases of the junction left unmatched. CDR1 MNHNY and CDR2 SVGAGI come from the germline V gene (reference sequence). This CDR3 is CASSYSSGRKGEQYF. The CDR3, as DNA: TGTGCCAGCAGTTACTCTAGCGGGAGAAAGGGCGAGCAGTACTTC.